This TCR beta chain was recorded in a study of vaccination and CD4 T cells after COVID-19 (dated by TCRdb to between 2021 and 2024). Broadly, across the study: Every convalescent patient had a positive nasal swab PCR test for SARS-CoV-2, with mild disease in several patients and severe disease in one. Post-COVID blood samples were collected from convalescent patients a median of approximately 100 days after diagnosis, with a range of roughly 30 to 161 days. The convalescent cohort included six males and four females, with two Hispanic individuals, seven Caucasians, two Asians and one multiracial person. Control cultures received a CEFX viral epitope pool as the positive control, an HIV-1 Nef peptide pool as the negative control, or no peptide. The time from the second vaccine dose to post-vaccine blood sampling had a median of 72 days and ranged from about 14 to 250 days. In ten to eleven COVID-19 convalescent patients and a handful of infection-naive healthy vaccine recipients, the spike-specific CD4+ TCR repertoire before mRNA vaccination was compared with the repertoire after mRNA vaccination. Participants received two doses of either the Pfizer-BioNTech BNT162b2 vaccine (n=8) or the Moderna mRNA-1273 vaccine (n=2). Overlapping spike peptide pools from SARS-CoV-2 and from the common cold coronaviruses HCoV-NL63, HCoV-OC43 and HCoV-229E were used as culture stimuli.

The protocol used for the library was PCR. DNA from cultured CD4+ T cells underwent TCR sequencing with the Oncomine TCR Beta short-read assay at the Johns Hopkins FTIC core. Genomic DNA was extracted from the cultured CD4+ T cells with the QIAamp micro DNA kit. Oncomine TCR Beta libraries made from cultured CD4+ T cells were pooled using unique dual indexes and sequenced on an Illumina iSeq 100. The study's own analysis went as follows. Non-productive sequences were removed, and CDR3s not starting with C, not ending with F or W, or shorter than 7 amino acids were discarded. The MANAFEST web application was used to identify antigen-specific clonotypes by comparing peptide-stimulated wells against reference wells and other culture wells. For a clone to be called positive, the clone needed an FDR below 0.05, an odds ratio above 5, and a productive frequency above 0.1% in at least two of three replicate wells. A clonotype counted as cross-reactive if it showed significant expansion both in the SARS-CoV-2 spike wells and in at least one common cold coronavirus spike condition. Using R version 3.6.1, CDR3 homology was evaluated through Levenshtein distances (stringdist) along with unrooted phylogenetic trees (ape). Using fastp at Q25 and MiXCR, TCRdb reprocessed the public reads and kept productive beta chains. Rows merge per CDR3 protein into single entries with the most common DNA and genes. TCRdb, rather than the study authors, made the V and J calls. For this sample the table gives about 12,000 distinct CDR3 sequences, of which approximately 60% were detected only once. Clones ranked in the top ten supply under 9% of the sample.

Between the V and J ends, shortened by 6 bases and 0 bases respectively, the junction contains 24 bases. CDR1 and CDR2 are drawn from the germline V gene: MNHNS, SASEGT. The CDR3 starts with the cysteine, ends with the phenylalanine, and has 18 residues. The DNA shown is the 54-base CDR3, in frame from base 1. This clonotype is judged large (0.1 to 1%). The antigen it binds to is not known. No qualities accompany the bases; no much larger clone lies one base away. Beyond this particular receptor, the publication reports: The study included relatively few convalescent patients and did not analyze early timepoints after natural infection. Of the vaccine-specific clones found in convalescent patients, nearly all (304 of 307) were mono-reactive for SARS-CoV-2 spike instead of being cross-reactive with common cold coronaviruses. Among the post-vaccine SARS-CoV-2-reactive clones in convalescent patients, a median about 87% showed up only after vaccination, which suggests vaccine-specific priming. Although the median number of SARS-CoV-2-reactive clonotypes went up from some 23 after infection to some 38 after vaccination, the increase was not significant.

What this sample's treatment or condition label stands for: approximately nine-day PBMC culture with coronavirus spike peptide pools or control peptides (ViraFEST assay). The ViraFEST assay, used in the study, expanded antigen-specific T cells with peptide pools and then identified the expanded clonotypes through TCR sequencing. Positive SARS-CoV-2 PCR tests in the convalescent patients dated from March to December 2020, before Alpha, Beta and Delta variants emerged in the United States. Each well held 2.2 million or so PBMCs cultured with 9 to 10 ug/ml peptide pools in IMDM containing approximately 5% human AB serum and 7.5 to 10 IU/ml IL-2. Half of the culture medium was replaced with fresh IL-2-containing medium on days 3 and 7. After approximately eleven days of culture, CD4+ T cells were isolated by negative selection using the EasySep CD4+ T cell isolation kit. PBMCs were separated from whole blood using Ficoll-Paque Plus gradient centrifugation and then either used fresh or cryopreserved at -140C. In general, triplicate wells were set up for every culture condition.

Sequences were derived from CD4+ T cells from blood, cultured in vitro, sampled before SARS-CoV-2 vaccination. The sequence was obtained from a human donor who had recovered from COVID-19. The chain links TRBV6-1 with TRBJ2-7; TRBD2 could be the D gene, as 6 bases match. CDR3 sequence: CASSPSLENLGGSYEQYF. The sequence in DNA is TGTGCCAGCAGCCCTTCCCTGGAGAACCTCGGGGGCTCCTACGAGCAGTACTTC.